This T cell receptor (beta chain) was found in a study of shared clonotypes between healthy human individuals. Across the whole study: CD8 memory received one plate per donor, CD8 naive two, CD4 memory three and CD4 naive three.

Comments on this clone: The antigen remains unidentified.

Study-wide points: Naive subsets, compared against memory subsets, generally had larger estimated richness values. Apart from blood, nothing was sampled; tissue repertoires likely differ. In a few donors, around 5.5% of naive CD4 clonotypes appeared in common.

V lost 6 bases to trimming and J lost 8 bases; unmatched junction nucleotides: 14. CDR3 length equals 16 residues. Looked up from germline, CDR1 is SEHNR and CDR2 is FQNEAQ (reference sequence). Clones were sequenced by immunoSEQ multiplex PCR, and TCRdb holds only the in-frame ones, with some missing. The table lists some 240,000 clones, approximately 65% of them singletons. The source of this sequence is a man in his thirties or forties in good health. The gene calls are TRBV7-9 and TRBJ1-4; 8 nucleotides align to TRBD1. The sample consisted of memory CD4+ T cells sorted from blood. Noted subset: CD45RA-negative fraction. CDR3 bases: TGTGCCAGCAGTAATAGGGGGACAGGCCAATGGGAAAAACTGTTTTTT. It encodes CASSNRGTGQWEKLFF.